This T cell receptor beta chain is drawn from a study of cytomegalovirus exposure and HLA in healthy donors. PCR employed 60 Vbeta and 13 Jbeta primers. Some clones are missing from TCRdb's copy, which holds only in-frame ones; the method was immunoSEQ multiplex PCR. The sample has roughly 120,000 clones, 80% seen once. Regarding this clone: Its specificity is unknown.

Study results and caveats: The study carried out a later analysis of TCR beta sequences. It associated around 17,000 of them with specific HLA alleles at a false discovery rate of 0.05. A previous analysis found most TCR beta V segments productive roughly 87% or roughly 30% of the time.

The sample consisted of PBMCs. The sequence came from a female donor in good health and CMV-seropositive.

CDR3 amino acids: CASSFGLTGGLNSPLHF. CDR3 DNA sequence: TGTGCCAGCAGCTTCGGGCTCACAGGGGGTTTAAATTCACCCCTCCACTTT. This chain joins TRBV7-2 and TRBJ1-6; 8 bases align to TRBD1. The germline V gene encodes CDR1 SGHTA and CDR2 FQGNSA. The CDR3 loop spans 17 amino acids. With 3 bases clipped from V and 7 bases from J, the junction kept 11 bases outside the gene matches.